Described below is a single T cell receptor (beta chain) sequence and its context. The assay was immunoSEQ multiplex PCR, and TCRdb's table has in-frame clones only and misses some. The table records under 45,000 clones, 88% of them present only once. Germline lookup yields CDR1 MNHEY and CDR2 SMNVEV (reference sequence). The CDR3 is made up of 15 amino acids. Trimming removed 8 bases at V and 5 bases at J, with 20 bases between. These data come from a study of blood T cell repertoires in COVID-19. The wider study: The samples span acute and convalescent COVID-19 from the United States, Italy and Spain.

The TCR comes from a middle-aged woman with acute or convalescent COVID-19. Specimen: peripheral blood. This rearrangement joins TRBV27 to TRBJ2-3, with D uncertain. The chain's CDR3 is CASPRFLLVQDTQYF. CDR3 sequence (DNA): TGTGCCAGCCCCCGTTTTTTATTAGTTCAAGATACGCAGTATTTT.